Listed below are T cell receptor beta chains from one sample, sequenced in a study of blood T cell repertoires in COVID-19. The assay was immunoSEQ multiplex PCR, and TCRdb's table has in-frame clones only and misses some. The sample consists of about 280,000 clones, about 87% of them appearing once. Sequencing input: PBMCs or T cells enriched from blood (not recorded which). The receptors derive from a woman in her twenties or thirties with acute COVID-19. Both conserved end residues are trimmed from each CDR3. Fields, in order: D gene, V gene, CDR3 protein. The D gene is left open where the match is weak.

- | TRBV19 | ASSIAEGGTDTQY
TRBD1 | TRBV6-6 | ASSYGTGEAF
- | TRBV20-1 | SASAPGATNEKLF
- | TRBV7-2 | ASSQQERITDTQY
TRBD2 | TRBV2 | ASSDGLAGTDTQY
- | TRBV7-3 | ASSLEGGSSYEQY
- | TRBV5-8 | ASSSRGINEKLF
- | TRBV13 | ASSSPGWENTEAF
- | TRBV27 | ASSLSGGNGYT
- | TRBV5-1 | ASSFDRRYGYT
TRBD1 | TRBV19 | ASSILSGGAKNIQY
TRBD2 | TRBV3-1/TRBV3-2 | ASSQLIAGGRSNEQF
- | TRBV2 | ASLQGRSYEQY
- | TRBV30 | AWSGFDSETQY
- | TRBV15 | ATSMAGTDTQY
- | TRBV6-2/TRBV6-3 | ASSYFGSYNEQF
- | TRBV6-5 | ASSQQGLNTEAF
TRBD1 | TRBV18 | ASSSRPPRDRGAYNEQF
- | TRBV7-8 | ASSSRLPTGFGANVLT
TRBD2 | TRBV10-3 | AISEWGLEGPNRFTDTQY
TRBD1 | TRBV28 | ASSFSPGTGSEQY
- | TRBV6-6 | ASSRDSLLHPIY
- | TRBV5-4 | ASSDIQGEGVTEAF
- | TRBV11-3 | ASSSSTVGNTEAF
- | TRBV4-1 | ASSQAWESIWGYT
TRBD1 | TRBV15 | ATSRDRDRADSPLH
- | TRBV2 | ASSAASGTDTQY
- | TRBV6-5 | ASRGSMNTEAF
- | TRBV28 | ASSTYTDTQY
- | TRBV18 | ASSPTQGIGNTIY
- | TRBV2 | ASSELQGSYGYT
TRBD2 | TRBV9 | ASSPGLAGEETQY
TRBD1 | TRBV10-1 | ASSEQGAHSTDTQY
- | TRBV5-3 | ARSLGTAETNEKLF
- | TRBV7-3 | ASSLRLQETQY
TRBD1 | TRBV3-1/TRBV3-2 | ASSQEAGGYYGYT
TRBD1 | TRBV5-4 | ASSLGQGGTEAF
- | TRBV14 | ASSQANWNEQF
- | TRBV28 | ASSFEARTILARAVGDEQF
TRBD1 | TRBV24-1 | ATSESGTASYEQY
- | TRBV7-9 | ASLWGATGELF
TRBD1 | TRBV2 | ASRGQVLIYNSPLH
TRBD2 | TRBV10-3 | AIPKGGLADTGELF
- | TRBV21-1 | ASSTPGTSGSRTDTQY
TRBD1 | TRBV29-1 | SVDRDSSGNTIY
TRBD1 | TRBV2 | ASSAGTGYNQPQH
TRBD1 | TRBV7-2 | ASSKGQGKSPLH
- | TRBV21-1 | ASSNQGRAGEQY
TRBD2 | TRBV3-1/TRBV3-2 | ASSQACGLAGPVSSYNEQF
- | TRBV4-1 | ASSQFGLITDTQY
- | TRBV27 | ASSLRTELF
- | TRBV5-4 | ASSLAGAGRFTEAF
- | TRBV6-6 | ASSYSIEVTDTQY
TRBD2 | TRBV5-1 | ASSPGAFPGLAGSYNEQF
- | TRBV28 | ASNLRSYEQY